A selection of T cell receptor beta chains follows, all from one sample in a study of patients and donors after allogeneic stem cell transplantation. TCRdb processed the RT-PCR reads anew with MiXCR; each CDR3 protein has one entry. The sample has about a million distinct CDR3 sequences, about 20% seen once. Specimen: blood, either unsorted or a sorted T cell fraction (not recorded which). These receptors all come from a human donor who was either an allogeneic HSCT recipient or a stem cell or donor lymphocyte infusion donor (not recorded which). It is not recorded whose cells these are; they may come from a transplant donor. CDR3s include the opening cysteine and the closing phenylalanine or tryptophan. A D gene is named only where the DNA matches it firmly. Size values are once, few and many counts, or a class for expanded clones, and some rows have none.

>TRBV30|TRBJ1-2|few|NA
CAWSPRGNGYTF
TGTGCCTGGAGTCCCAGGGGTAATGGCTACACCTTC
>TRBV7-9|TRBJ2-7|few|NA
CASSLEVGKGSYEQYF
TGTGCCAGCAGCTTAGAGGTAGGGAAGGGGTCCTACGAGCAGTACTTC
>TRBV4-1|TRBJ2-3|NA|TRBD1
CASSQPGQGADTQYF
TGCGCCAGCAGCCAACCGGGACAGGGGGCAGATACGCAGTATTTT
>TRBV15|TRBJ2-7|few|TRBD1
CATSRDLGQGSYEQYF
TGTGCCACCAGCAGAGATTTGGGACAGGGGTCCTACGAGCAGTACTTC
>TRBV12-3/TRBV12-4|TRBJ2-7|many|TRBD2
CASSQRLAGEQYF
TGTGCCAGCAGTCAGAGACTAGCGGGGGAGCAGTACTTC
>TRBV29-1|TRBJ1-2|many|NA
CSVDYSIHGYTF
TGCAGCGTGGATTACAGTATCCATGGCTACACCTTC
>TRBV10-3|TRBJ2-3|NA|TRBD2
CAASRTSGTDTQYF
TGTGCCGCCAGCCGGACTAGCGGCACAGATACGCAGTATTTT
>TRBV5-5|TRBJ1-1|few|NA
CASSQTPSGPNTEAFF
TGTGCCAGCAGCCAGACCCCGTCGGGCCCGAACACTGAAGCTTTCTTT
>TRBV3-1|TRBJ1-2|many|NA
CASSQDTGGYGYTF
TGTGCCAGCAGCCAAGATACAGGAGGCTATGGCTACACCTTC
>TRBV6-5|TRBJ2-3|NA|TRBD2
CASSYKAAGGWDTQYF
TGTGCCAGCAGTTACAAGGCAGCGGGGGGGTGGGATACGCAGTATTTT
>TRBV10-3|TRBJ2-7|NA|NA
CAISKGTYEQYF
TGTGCCATCAGTAAGGGCACCTACGAGCAGTACTTC
>TRBV18|TRBJ2-1|few|TRBD2
CASSRTSGHYNEQFF
TGTGCCAGCTCACGGACTAGCGGGCATTACAATGAGCAGTTCTTC
>TRBV12-3/TRBV12-4|TRBJ2-1|few|NA
CASTRWRQGYNEQFF
TGTGCCAGCACCCGATGGAGGCAGGGGTACAATGAGCAGTTCTTC
>TRBV27|TRBJ2-1|NA|NA
CASLGGTAKKSSYNEQFF
TGTGCCAGCCTTGGAGGGACAGCTAAAAAAAGCTCCTACAATGAGCAGTTCTTC
>TRBV11-2|TRBJ2-7|NA|TRBD2
CASSTPGLAGGIYEQYF
TGTGCCAGCAGCACGCCGGGACTAGCGGGAGGCATCTACGAGCAGTACTTC
>TRBV7-2|TRBJ2-7|few|NA
CASSLDRGRKYEQYF
TGTGCCAGCAGCTTAGATCGGGGGCGAAAGTACGAGCAGTACTTC
>TRBV20-1|TRBJ2-7|few|TRBD2
CSAREWLAGYEQYF
TGCAGTGCTAGAGAGTGGCTAGCGGGGTACGAGCAGTACTTC
>TRBV12-3/TRBV12-4|TRBJ1-5|many|NA
CASSSQGGQPQHF
TGTGCCAGCAGTTCACAGGGTGGGCAGCCCCAGCATTTT
>TRBV15|TRBJ2-1|few|NA
CATSRVSGDNEQFF
TGTGCCACCAGCAGAGTTTCAGGGGACAATGAGCAGTTCTTC
>TRBV12-3/TRBV12-4|TRBJ2-2|many|NA
CASSFRGNTGELFF
TGTGCCAGCAGTTTTAGGGGGAACACCGGGGAGCTGTTTTTT
>TRBV20-1|TRBJ2-7|many|TRBD1
CSANTREQGYEQYF
TGCAGTGCTAATACCCGGGAACAGGGGTACGAGCAGTACTTC
>TRBV7-9|TRBJ2-3|few|TRBD2
CASSLSVLAGRDTQYF
TGTGCCAGCAGCTTAAGTGTACTAGCGGGAAGAGATACGCAGTATTTT
>TRBV5-1|TRBJ2-1|few|NA
CASSSPKLGSSYNEQFF
TGCGCCAGCAGCTCGCCTAAACTCGGAAGCTCCTACAATGAGCAGTTCTTC
>TRBV7-7|TRBJ2-2|NA|NA
CASSPLSTAGELFF
TGTGCCAGCAGCCCATTATCGACGGCCGGGGAGCTGTTTTTT
>TRBV9|TRBJ2-5|NA|NA
CASSVGDLGTQYF
TGTGCCAGCAGCGTTGGGGACCTTGGGACCCAGTACTTC
>TRBV6-5|TRBJ1-3|NA|NA
CASSYSTARNTIYF
TGTGCCAGCAGTTACTCTACAGCCAGAAACACCATATATTTT
>TRBV4-2|TRBJ2-1|NA|NA
CASSQQNNEQFF
TGTGCCAGCAGCCAACAGAACAATGAGCAGTTCTTC
>TRBV20-1|TRBJ2-5|NA|NA
CSAKGTAKETQYF
TGCAGTGCTAAGGGGACGGCCAAAGAGACCCAGTACTTC
>TRBV29-1|TRBJ2-1|many|TRBD2
CSADGGVPYNEQFF
TGCAGCGCCGATGGGGGGGTGCCCTACAATGAGCAGTTCTTC
>TRBV20-1|TRBJ2-7|few|NA
CSANRVGREQYF
TGCAGTGCCAACAGGGTCGGGCGCGAGCAGTACTTC
>TRBV29-1|TRBJ2-7|NA|TRBD2
CSVGRTSGGYEQYF
TGCAGCGTCGGACGGACTAGCGGGGGATACGAGCAGTACTTC
>TRBV6-5|TRBJ2-5|few|NA
CASSYIGARAWETQYF
TGTGCCAGCAGTTACATTGGAGCGCGGGCTTGGGAGACCCAGTACTTC
>TRBV7-3|TRBJ1-2|few|NA
CASSLVKTGTNGYTF
TGTGCCAGCAGCTTAGTTAAAACAGGGACCAATGGCTACACCTTC
>TRBV6-1|TRBJ2-7|few|TRBD1
CASKKQGIYEQYF
TGTGCCAGCAAAAAACAGGGGATCTACGAGCAGTACTTC
>TRBV20-1|TRBJ1-2|NA|NA
CSARVREVYYGYTF
TGCAGTGCTAGAGTACGGGAGGTCTACTATGGCTACACCTTC
>TRBV5-1|TRBJ2-5|many|NA
CASSAGLIEETQYF
TGCGCCAGCAGCGCGGGACTGATCGAAGAGACCCAGTACTTC
>TRBV5-1|TRBJ1-1|few|TRBD1
CASRFTGDRVTEAFF
TGCGCCAGCAGATTCACAGGGGATAGGGTCACTGAAGCTTTCTTT
>TRBV24-1|TRBJ2-1|NA|NA
CATSEDTRNSYNEQFF
TGTGCCACCAGTGAAGACACTAGGAACTCCTACAATGAGCAGTTCTTC
>TRBV7-2|TRBJ2-7|few|NA
CASSKDWFYEQYF
TGTGCCAGCAGCAAGGACTGGTTCTACGAGCAGTACTTC
>TRBV4-1|TRBJ2-5|NA|TRBD2
CASSQDRGVGGLAGIQETQYF
TGCGCCAGCAGCCAAGATCGGGGTGTCGGGGGACTAGCGGGGATTCAAGAGACCCAGTACTTC
>TRBV20-1|TRBJ2-5|few|TRBD2
CSARKGGRKETQYF
TGCAGTGCTAGAAAGGGCGGGAGGAAAGAGACCCAGTACTTC
>TRBV2|TRBJ1-2|few|NA
CASSDRVLDGYTF
TGTGCCAGCAGTGATCGGGTATTAGATGGCTACACCTTC
>TRBV7-9|TRBJ1-2|NA|NA
CASSRAGPDGYTF
TGTGCCAGCAGCAGAGCAGGCCCAGATGGCTACACCTTC
>TRBV5-1|TRBJ1-2|NA|NA
CASSPQTDRPYGYTF
TGCGCCAGCAGCCCACAGACCGACAGGCCCTATGGCTACACCTTC
>TRBV10-3|TRBJ2-3|NA|NA
CAISDYRDTTQYF
TGTGCCATCAGTGATTACCGGGACACTACGCAGTATTTT
>TRBV6-1|TRBJ2-2|NA|TRBD1
CASTDRVPTGELFF
TGTGCCAGCACAGACAGGGTCCCGACCGGGGAGCTGTTTTTT
>TRBV29-1|TRBJ2-1|many|TRBD1
CSITGGAFNEQFF
TGCAGCATTACAGGGGGCGCCTTCAATGAGCAGTTCTTC
>TRBV10-3|TRBJ2-7|NA|NA
CAISPQEVAYEQYF
TGTGCCATCAGCCCCCAAGAGGTCGCCTACGAGCAGTACTTC
>TRBV2|TRBJ1-2|NA|NA
CASSPGTASNYGYTF
TGTGCCAGTTCACCAGGGACGGCTAGTAACTATGGCTACACCTTC
>TRBV5-1|TRBJ1-1|NA|NA
CASSLRNRDLNTEAFF
TGCGCCAGCAGCTTGAGGAATCGTGACTTGAACACTGAAGCTTTCTTT
>TRBV20-1|TRBJ1-5|NA|TRBD1
CSALDRANNQPQHF
TGCAGTGCTCTCGACAGGGCTAACAATCAGCCCCAGCATTTT
>TRBV15|TRBJ2-3|NA|TRBD2
CATSRTLAGAGTDTQYF
TGTGCCACCAGCAGAACACTAGCGGGGGCGGGTACAGATACGCAGTATTTT
>TRBV28|TRBJ2-2|few|TRBD1
CASSEQGMGPGELFF
TGTGCCAGCAGCGAACAGGGGATGGGACCCGGGGAGCTGTTTTTT